The 4 T cell receptor beta chains in this list originate from one sample, sequenced in a study of blood T cell repertoires in COVID-19. Clones were sequenced by immunoSEQ multiplex PCR, and TCRdb holds only the in-frame ones, with some missing. The sample contains roughly 150,000 clones, around 80% of which appear only once. Sequenced input: PBMCs or T cells enriched from blood (not recorded which). The receptors shown here come from a man between 40 and 49 years old who had recovered from COVID-19.

The chain uses TRBV3-1 (or the pseudogene TRBV3-2) and TRBJ2-2; 8 nucleotides line up with TRBD2. This CDR3 has 19 residues. Germline V gives CDR1 LGHDT, CDR2 YNNKEL (reference sequence). Trimming cost V 2 bases and J 4 bases; bases outside gene matches: 15. The CDR3 sequence is CASSQPRAGGQRGTGELFF. CDR3 in DNA: TGTGCCAGCAGCCAACCTCGGGCGGGGGGCCAGCGGGGCACCGGGGAGCTGTTTTTT.

The chain recombines TRBV3-1 (or the pseudogene TRBV3-2) with TRBJ2-3; D remains unclear. The CDR3 contains 15 residues. V lost 0 bases and J 4 bases, leaving 11 bases between the germline ends. The germline gives CDR1 LGHDT, CDR2 YNNKEL (reference sequence). The CDR3 region has the DNA TGTGCCAGCAGCCAAGATCGGGTTAGCTCAGATACGCAGTATTTT. Its translation is CASSQDRVSSDTQYF.

The rearrangement uses TRBV5-1 and TRBJ2-5, with unresolved D. Germline V gives CDR1 SGHRS, CDR2 YFSETQ. The V gene lost 3 bases and the J gene lost 4 bases, with 19 bases spanning the gap. The CDR3 consists of 16 residues. The CDR3 loop reads CASSSGPGARGETQYF. The CDR3 nucleotides read TGCGCCAGCAGCTCGGGTCCTGGAGCCAGAGGAGAGACCCAGTACTTC.

The chain recombines TRBV19 with TRBJ2-5; TRBD2 agrees at 7 bases. The CDR3 length is 12 residues. Trimming at V came to 10 bases and at J to 4 bases, leaving 6 bases not matched to a gene. Germline V gene lookup returns CDR1 LNHDA and CDR2 SQIVND (reference sequence). CDR3 protein: CATGDYGETQYF. For the CDR3, the DNA is TGTGCCACCGGGGACTACGGAGAGACCCAGTACTTC.